Below, 18 T cell receptor beta chains from the same sample are listed, as sequenced in a study of cytomegalovirus exposure and HLA in healthy donors. PCR used 60 Vbeta primers and 13 Jbeta primers. TCRdb's copy holds only in-frame clones and misses some; the assay was immunoSEQ multiplex PCR. In the table there are about 250,000 clones, around 80% of which are singletons. Sequenced sample: PBMCs. All receptors come from a boy under 18 in good health and CMV-seronegative.

V usage is TRBV5-1 and J usage is TRBJ2-3; 8 nucleotides align to TRBD2. CDR1 is SGHRS and CDR2 is YFSETQ in the germline V gene. The CDR3 loop spans 17 amino acids. The junction had 7 bases not matched to a gene; V was cut back by 1 base and J by 0 bases. This chain's CDR3 is CASSLSGLAGSTDTQYF. For the CDR3, the DNA is TGCGCCAGCAGCTTGTCTGGGCTAGCGGGTAGCACAGATACGCAGTATTTT.

The chain has TRBV5-1 and TRBJ2-1, with 8 bases that match TRBD2. Per germline, CDR1 SGHRS and CDR2 YFSETQ. V was pared by 0 bases and J by 6 bases, with 14 bases of the junction left unmatched. This CDR3 spans 18 amino acids. CDR3 protein: CASSLAPGSGGFANEQFF. Here the CDR3 DNA reads TGCGCCAGCAGCTTGGCCCCGGGGAGCGGGGGATTTGCCAATGAGCAGTTCTTC.

The J gene is TRBJ1-1, the V gene TRBV29-1; D possibly corresponds to TRBD1 (6 bases). From germline, CDR1 is SQVTM and CDR2 ANQGSEA. The V end was cut by 5 bases, the J end by 0 bases, with 10 bases between. This CDR3 contains 13 residues. The CDR3 loop reads CSVNRDMNTEAFF. The CDR3 DNA reads TGCAGCGTTAACAGGGACATGAACACTGAAGCTTTCTTT.

The chain has TRBV29-1 and TRBJ1-2; D gene uncertain. CDR1 is SQVTM, CDR2 ANQGSEA, per germline. There are 13 residues in the CDR3. The V end lost 6 bases, the J end lost 8 bases, and 19 bases lay between the germline ends. CDR3 DNA: TGCAGCGTCGGACTTCGACAAATCGGGGGCTACACCTTC. Protein sequence: CSVGLRQIGGYTF.

CDR3 coding DNA: TGTGCCAGCAGTTACTCCCCGGACAGGGGCACTGAAGCTTTCTTT. Its protein product is CASSYSPDRGTEAFF. J is TRBJ1-1 and V is TRBV6-5; 9 nucleotides match TRBD1. Germline V gene data show CDR1 as MNHEY and CDR2 as SVGAGI. The CDR3 contains 15 residues. V was pared by 0 bases and J by 4 bases, with 3 bases of the junction left unmatched.

V and J are TRBV5-1 and TRBJ2-3; 7 bases align to TRBD2. The CDR3 has 12 residues. Germline CDR1 SGHRS, CDR2 YFSETQ. V lost 5 bases and J lost 5; bases outside the gene matches: 2. This CDR3 is CASRTSQDTQYF. CDR3 coding DNA: TGCGCCAGCAGGACTAGCCAAGATACGCAGTATTTT.

This clone was detected only once. This chain connects TRBV5-1 to TRBJ1-2, with 7 bases that match TRBD1. The germline CDR1 and CDR2 sequences are SGHRS and YFSETQ. This CDR3 is built from 14 residues. V was pared by 2 bases and J by 5 bases, with 6 bases of the junction left unmatched. This CDR3 is CASSFDRVDYGYTF. The CDR3 DNA reads TGCGCCAGCAGCTTCGACAGGGTGGATTATGGCTACACCTTC.

This sequence joins TRBV29-1 and TRBJ2-1, with TRBD2 matching over 8 bases. The CDR3 sequence is 15 residues long. Germline loops: CDR1 SQVTM, CDR2 ANQGSEA. V dropped 6 bases and J dropped 10; count of bases not matched to a gene: 17. The CDR3 coding sequence is TGCAGCGTCGGCCCGAGACTAGCGAACGCGCGCGAGCAGTTCTTC. This sequence encodes CSVGPRLANAREQFF.

This clone was seen a single time. CDR3: CATSRDHTNSNQPQHF. DNA of the CDR3: TGTGCCACCAGCAGAGATCACACCAATAGCAATCAGCCCCAGCATTTT. V usage is TRBV15 and J usage is TRBJ1-5; D is unresolved. The CDR3 totals 16 residues. V was cut by 0 bases and J by 0 bases, with 9 bases left in between. Looked up from germline, CDR1 is LNHNV and CDR2 is YYDKDF (reference sequence).

The gene calls are TRBV11-3 and TRBJ2-1; 7 positions match TRBD2. The CDR3 contains 14 residues. Unmatched junction bases numbered 10, after V lost 8 bases and J lost 6 bases. Germline V gene lookup returns CDR1 SGHNT and CDR2 YENEEA. CDR3: CASHARGEVNEQFF. The CDR3 DNA reads TGTGCCAGCCACGCCCGGGGGGAAGTCAATGAGCAGTTCTTC.

V and J are TRBV19 and TRBJ1-2; the match to TRBD1 covers 9 bases. V was clipped by 7 bases and J by 7 bases; unmatched bases: 13. Per germline, CDR1 LNHDA and CDR2 SQIVND (reference sequence). The CDR3 is 15 amino acids. CDR3 DNA: TGTGCCAGTATCATCAAGACAGGGGGTTTTGGTGGCTACACCTTC. This codes for CASIIKTGGFGGYTF.

The chain employs TRBV19 and TRBJ2-7; D remains unclear. Germline CDR1 and CDR2: LNHDA and SQIVND (reference sequence). Trimming removed 0 bases at V and 3 bases at J, with 6 bases between. CDR3 length equals 13 residues. The CDR3 sequence: CASSIDTGYEQYF. CDR3 nucleotides: TGTGCCAGTAGTATAGATACGGGCTACGAGCAGTACTTC. Full variable domain (missing parts from reference TRBV19 and TRBJ2-7): DGGITQSPKYLFRKEGQNVTLSCEQNLNHDAMYWYRQDPGQGLRLIYYSQIVNDFQKGDIAEGYSVSREKKESFPLTVTSAQKNPTAFYLCASSIDTGYEQYFGPGTRLTVT.

The chain is built from TRBV11-2 and TRBJ2-1, with D possibly TRBD1 on 5 matching bases. The CDR3 is 17 residues long. Deletions cut 2 bases from V and 0 bases from J, with 14 bases between. The germline CDR1 and CDR2 sequences are SGHAT and FQNNGV. CDR3 region: CASSLSPAQGSYNEQFF. The CDR3 nucleotides are TGTGCCAGCAGCTTATCCCCCGCCCAGGGCTCCTACAATGAGCAGTTCTTC.

This sequence joins TRBV30 and TRBJ2-5; tentatively, D is TRBD1 (5 bases). V lost 0 bases and J 5 bases, leaving 19 bases between the germline ends. The CDR3 is 16 residues long. Germline V gene data show CDR1 as GTSNPN and CDR2 as SVGIG (reference sequence). The CDR3 is CAWSVVPQGIGETQYF. The CDR3 coding sequence is TGTGCCTGGAGTGTAGTCCCCCAGGGTATTGGGGAGACCCAGTACTTC.

The chain links TRBV5-1 to TRBJ2-3; TRBD1 matches at 8 bases. CDR3 length: 14 amino acids. The germline gives CDR1 SGHRS, CDR2 YFSETQ. V shed 6 bases, J shed 2 bases, and the junction held 5 bases outside the gene matches. DNA of the CDR3: TGCGCCAGCACCGGGACAGGTCTCACAGATACGCAGTATTTT. Translating gives CASTGTGLTDTQYF.

The chain joins TRBV4-2 to TRBJ2-7; D is possibly TRBD1 (7 bases). Trimming shortened V by 0 bases and J by 7 bases, and 19 bases separated the two germline ends. The length of the CDR3 is 16 residues. Per germline, CDR1 LGHNA and CDR2 YNFKEQ. Here the CDR3 reads CASSQDWGRGVEEQYF. The CDR3 region has the DNA TGTGCCAGCAGCCAAGATTGGGGCAGGGGGGTGGAGGAGCAGTACTTC.

This clone was seen a few times. The V gene is TRBV30, the J gene TRBJ2-1, with D tentatively TRBD2 (5 bases). Deletions cut 6 bases from V and 1 base from J, with 19 bases between. This CDR3 is 16 amino acids long. Germline V gene lookup returns CDR1 GTSNPN and CDR2 SVGIG (reference sequence). The CDR3 nucleotides are TGTGCCTGCCACACGGGGTCCGTTTCATCCTACAATGAGCAGTTCTTC. Residues: CACHTGSVSSYNEQFF.

This clone was detected only a few times. The V gene is TRBV9, the J gene TRBJ1-3; maybe TRBD1 (5 bases). The CDR3 is made up of 16 amino acids. CDR1 is SGDLS, CDR2 YYNGEE, per germline. Trimming shortened V by 0 bases and J by 4 bases, and 14 bases separated the two germline ends. In nucleotides, the CDR3 is TGTGCCAGCAGCGTAGGATTGGTAGGGGCGGGAAACACCATATATTTT. It encodes CASSVGLVGAGNTIYF.